This T cell receptor (beta chain) stems from a study of blood T cell repertoires in COVID-19. Study context: The United States, Italy and Spain were the sources of the acute and convalescent COVID-19 samples. PBMCs, B-cell-depleted T cells, or T cells provided the cDNA or gDNA that made up the material.

As processed by the authors: From reference gene primer amplification, estimates of nucleated cell counts were derived. Using immunoSEQ multiplex PCR, the repertoire was profiled, and TCRdb retains in-frame clones only, with some absent. D and trimming come from the DNA, and the V and J calls and clone size come from that table. Among 90,000 to 120,000 clones listed, about 83% were seen once. Trimming left V 1 base short and J 4 bases short, with 8 bases between. This CDR3 contains 14 residues. Germline lookup yields CDR1 MGHDK and CDR2 SYGVNS. The rearrangement joins TRBV25-1 to TRBJ2-1, with D perhaps matching TRBD2 (6 bases). This receptor was obtained from a woman between 65 and 79 years old with acute or convalescent COVID-19. The sequenced material came from peripheral blood. CDR3 loop: CASSESGDYNEQFF. CDR3 sequence (DNA): TGTGCCAGCAGTGAATCGGGGGATTACAATGAGCAGTTCTTC.